These 19 T cell receptor beta chains were all obtained from the same sample, sequenced in a study of blood T cell repertoires in COVID-19. Clones were read by immunoSEQ multiplex PCR, and TCRdb kept only the in-frame ones, dropping some. The sample lists approximately 300,000 clones; under 85% were seen once. Material for sequencing was peripheral blood. These receptor sequences come from a human donor with COVID-19, enrolled during active disease. The donor label of this sample is uncertain.

The rearrangement links TRBV29-1 to TRBJ2-3; 9 bases are a match to TRBD1. After removal of 6 bases from V and 0 bases from J, the junction contained 13 bases not matched to a gene. Germline V CDR1 and CDR2: SQVTM, ANQGSEA. The CDR3 is 17 amino acids. CDR3: CSVQSGTGSLSTDTQYF. CDR3 DNA: TGCAGCGTCCAATCTGGGACAGGGTCCCTTAGCACAGATACGCAGTATTTT.

The chain uses TRBV5-5 and TRBJ2-2, with a weak D call TRBD1 (5 bases). V was trimmed by 2 bases and J by 0 bases, leaving 11 bases between them. This CDR3 is 16 amino acids long. Germline V gene data show CDR1 as SGHKS and CDR2 as YYEKEE (reference sequence). The CDR3 DNA sequence: TGTGCCAGCAGCTTAGTACAGGCCGCGAACACCGGGGAGCTGTTTTTT. Translating gives CASSLVQAANTGELFF.

V is TRBV24-1 and J is TRBJ2-3; D call uncertain. Germline CDR1 and CDR2: KGHDR and SFDVKD. CDR3 length: 17 amino acids. Trimming shortened V by 2 bases and J by 7 bases, and 21 bases separated the two germline ends. The CDR3 here is CATSDSGDSPTRNTQYF. CDR3 nucleotides: TGTGCCACCAGTGATTCCGGAGATAGCCCAACGCGAAATACGCAGTATTTT.

This rearrangement joins TRBV10-3 to TRBJ2-1; TRBD2 agrees at 10 bases. There are 14 residues in the CDR3. The trim removed 7 bases at V and 5 bases at J, leaving 5 bases unmatched. The germline V gene encodes CDR1 ENHRY and CDR2 SYGVKD. CDR3 bases: TGTGCCATCAAGCGGGAGGGCCTGGACAATGAGCAGTTCTTC. Its protein product is CAIKREGLDNEQFF.

J is TRBJ2-1 and V is TRBV28; 8 bases match TRBD1. Germline V gene lookup returns CDR1 MDHEN and CDR2 SYDVKM. J gave up 8 bases and V 8 bases, and 8 bases lay outside the gene matches. The CDR3 is made up of 13 amino acids. CDR3 in DNA: TGTGCCAGCGTGACCCAGGGGGCGGATGAGCAGTTCTTC. Amino acid sequence: CASVTQGADEQFF.

CDR3 nucleotide sequence: TGTGCCTCACAGGGGGGACGGGATCAGCCCCAGCATTTT. It encodes CASQGGRDQPQHF. The V call is TRBV7-6, the J call TRBJ1-5, with 8 positions matching TRBD1. CDR1 and CDR2 from the germline V gene are SGHVS and FNYEAQ. CDR3 length: 13 residues. J was trimmed by 5 bases and V by 11 bases; bases with no gene match: 8. The full variable domain, with the rest looked up from reference TRBV7-6 and TRBJ1-5, is GAGVSQSPRYKVTKRGQDVALRCDPISGHVSLYWYRQALGQGPEFLTYFNYEAQQDKSGLPNDRFSAERPEGSISTLTIQRTEQRDSAMYRCASQGGRDQPQHFGDGTRLSIL.

This clone has only a few counts. V and J are TRBV7-2 and TRBJ2-7, with 7 bases aligning to TRBD1. CDR1 is SGHTA, CDR2 FQGNSA, per germline. This CDR3 comprises 16 residues. V shed 1 base, J shed 0 bases, and the junction held 6 bases outside the gene matches. The CDR3 DNA reads as TGTGCCAGCAGCTTAGGAGGGGGCTATAGCTCCTACGAGCAGTACTTC. Translated: CASSLGGGYSSYEQYF.

This chain connects TRBV5-1 to TRBJ1-5, with 7 bases lining up with TRBD1. Germline V gene data show CDR1 as SGHRS and CDR2 as YFSETQ. V was clipped by 0 bases and J by 7 bases; unmatched bases: 4. CDR3 length: 14 amino acids. This CDR3 reads CASSLGGDSQPQHF. The CDR3 bases are TGCGCCAGCAGCTTGGGAGGGGACAGCCAGCCCCAGCATTTT. Using reference TRBV5-1 and TRBJ1-5 for the parts outside the CDR3, the full variable domain is KAGVTQTPRYLIKTRGQQVTLSCSPISGHRSVSWYQQTPGQGLQFLFEYFSETQRNKGNFPGRFSGRQFSNSRSEMNVSTLELGDSALYLCASSLGGDSQPQHFGDGTRLSIL.

The CDR3 region is CASSQDVQGREQYF. The CDR3 DNA sequence: TGTGCCAGCAGCCAAGACGTACAGGGACGCGAGCAGTACTTC. V usage is TRBV3-1 (or the pseudogene TRBV3-2) and J usage is TRBJ2-7; possibly TRBD1 for D (6 bases). The CDR3 is 14 amino acids. The germline gives CDR1 LGHDT, CDR2 YNNKEL (reference sequence). V was shortened by 0 bases and J by 6 bases, with 12 bases between the two germline ends.

About this clone itself: Just one base apart from a much larger clone, this may be a read error. The V call is TRBV3-1 (or the pseudogene TRBV3-2), the J call TRBJ2-2; TRBD2 aligns across 9 bases. The germline CDR1 and CDR2 sequences are LGHDT and YNNKEL (reference sequence). Trimming cost V 6 bases and J 1 base; bases outside gene matches: 0. The CDR3 has 14 amino acids. The CDR3 DNA reads as TGTGCCAGCAGGACTAGCGGGAACACCGGGGAGCTGTTTTTT. It specifies CASRTSGNTGELFF.

The V call is TRBV28, the J call TRBJ2-1, with 8 bases that match TRBD2. The germline V gene encodes CDR1 MDHEN and CDR2 SYDVKM. This CDR3 is 16 amino acids long. Losses at the gene ends were 6 bases for V and 7 bases for J; bases not matched to a gene: 14. The CDR3 region is CASSQSGSQQRNEQFF. The DNA of the CDR3 is TGTGCCAGCAGCCAAAGCGGGAGCCAACAGCGGAATGAGCAGTTCTTC. The full variable domain, in which reference TRBV28 and TRBJ2-1 provide the parts outside the CDR3, is DVKVTQSSRYLVKRTGEKVFLECVQDMDHENMFWYRQDPGLGLRLIYFSYDVKMKEKGDIPEGYSVSREKKERFSLILESASTNQTSMYLCASSQSGSQQRNEQFFGPGTRLTVL.

The CDR3 loop reads CASSIENYRRYNEQFF. The CDR3 bases are TGTGCCAGTAGTATAGAAAATTACAGGAGATACAATGAGCAGTTCTTC. The chain has TRBV19 and TRBJ2-1, with TRBD1 as a possible D gene (5 bases). Trimming took off 0 bases at V and 4 bases at J, with 13 bases between the two ends. Per the germline V gene, CDR1 is LNHDA and CDR2 is SQIVND (reference sequence). The CDR3 loop spans 16 amino acids.

This sequence joins TRBV19 and TRBJ2-7; D possibly corresponds to TRBD2 (6 bases). Trimming shortened V by 1 base and J by 3 bases, and 13 bases separated the two germline ends. The germline gives CDR1 LNHDA, CDR2 SQIVND (reference sequence). The CDR3 totals 15 residues. The CDR3, as DNA: TGTGCCAGTAGTATAGCGGAGGGGACGGGCTACGAGCAGTACTTC. It translates to CASSIAEGTGYEQYF.

This rearrangement joins TRBV10-1 to TRBJ2-5, with D possibly TRBD1 on 5 matching bases. CDR1 and CDR2 from the germline V gene are WNHNN and SYGVQD (reference sequence). V dropped 2 bases and J dropped 0 bases, with 13 bases sitting between them. The CDR3 is 16 residues long. CDR3 DNA: TGCGCCAGCAGTGAGGGGGCGTCGGAGTACCAAGAGACCCAGTACTTC. Protein sequence: CASSEGASEYQETQYF.

This clone showed up just once. This rearrangement joins TRBV3-1 (or the pseudogene TRBV3-2) to TRBJ2-7, with D possibly being TRBD1 (6 bases). Trimming pared 0 bases from V and 4 bases from J, leaving 10 bases between. There are 14 residues in the CDR3. CDR1 is LGHDT, CDR2 YNNKEL, per germline (reference sequence). CDR3 bases: TGTGCCAGCAGCCAAGATCACACAGGGTACGAGCAGTACTTC. As protein: CASSQDHTGYEQYF.

This chain uses TRBV5-5 with TRBJ1-5; TRBD1 might be the D (5 bases). V was cut by 0 bases and J by 6 bases, with 16 bases left in between. Germline V CDR1 and CDR2: SGHKS, YYEKEE (reference sequence). The CDR3 is made up of 16 amino acids. CDR3 loop: CASSLGMGSGAQPQHF. The DNA of the CDR3 is TGTGCCAGCAGCTTGGGTATGGGGAGCGGGGCTCAGCCCCAGCATTTT.

The CDR3 sequence is CASSPRQVVTGELFF. The DNA for the CDR3 is TGTGCCAGTAGCCCCCGACAGGTAGTCACCGGGGAGCTGTTTTTT. The chain employs TRBV19 and TRBJ2-2; a weak D match, TRBD1 (6 bases). The CDR3 loop spans 15 amino acids. CDR1 is LNHDA and CDR2 is SQIVND in the germline V gene (reference sequence). Trimming stripped 6 bases from V and 4 bases from J, with 15 bases between. Complete variable domain (other parts from reference TRBV19 and TRBJ2-2): DGGITQSPKYLFRKEGQNVTLSCEQNLNHDAMYWYRQDPGQGLRLIYYSQIVNDFQKGDIAEGYSVSREKKESFPLTVTSAQKNPTAFYLCASSPRQVVTGELFFGEGSRLTVL.

The gene calls are TRBV30 and TRBJ1-5, with 7 bases that match TRBD1. The ends lost 0 bases at V and 10 bases at J; junction bases unmatched: 9. This CDR3 is built from 14 residues. CDR1 is GTSNPN, CDR2 SVGIG, per germline (reference sequence). The CDR3 sequence is CAWSVRQGGGPQHF. The CDR3 nucleotides read TGTGCCTGGAGTGTACGACAGGGCGGCGGCCCCCAGCATTTT. Filled out from reference TRBV30 and TRBJ1-5, the complete variable domain reads SQTIHQWPATLVQPVGSPLSLECTVEGTSNPNLYWYRQAAGRGLQLLFYSVGIGQISSEVPQNLSASRPQDRQFILSSKKLLLSDSGFYLCAWSVRQGGGPQHFGDGTRLSIL.

The rearrangement uses TRBV5-1 and TRBJ2-1; 9 positions match TRBD2. The CDR3 extends over 15 amino acids. V was pared by 3 bases and J by 6 bases, with 7 bases of the junction left unmatched. Germline CDR1 and CDR2: SGHRS and YFSETQ. The CDR3 region is CASSSIAGEGNEQFF. CDR3 nucleotide sequence: TGCGCCAGCAGCTCTATAGCGGGAGAGGGCAATGAGCAGTTCTTC.